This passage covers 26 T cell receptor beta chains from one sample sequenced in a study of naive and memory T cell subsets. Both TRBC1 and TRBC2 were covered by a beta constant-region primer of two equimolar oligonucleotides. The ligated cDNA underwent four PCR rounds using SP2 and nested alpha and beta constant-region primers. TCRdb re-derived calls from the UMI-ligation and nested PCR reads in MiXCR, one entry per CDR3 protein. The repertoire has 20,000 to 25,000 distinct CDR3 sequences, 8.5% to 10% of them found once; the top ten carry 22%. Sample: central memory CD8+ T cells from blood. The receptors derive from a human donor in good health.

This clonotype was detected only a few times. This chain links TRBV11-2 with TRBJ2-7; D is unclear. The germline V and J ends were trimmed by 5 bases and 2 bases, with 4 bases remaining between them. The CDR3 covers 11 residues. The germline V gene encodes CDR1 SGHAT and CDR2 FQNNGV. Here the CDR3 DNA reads TGTGCCAGCAGCGCCACCTACGAGCAGTACTTC. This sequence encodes CASSATYEQYF.

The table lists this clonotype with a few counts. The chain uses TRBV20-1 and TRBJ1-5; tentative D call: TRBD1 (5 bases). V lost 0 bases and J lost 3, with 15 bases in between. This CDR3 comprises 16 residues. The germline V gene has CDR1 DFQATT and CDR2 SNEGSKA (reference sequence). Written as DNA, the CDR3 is TGCAGTGCTAGAGATCTGGTAGGGGCAGACAATCAGCCCCAGCATTTT. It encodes CSARDLVGADNQPQHF.

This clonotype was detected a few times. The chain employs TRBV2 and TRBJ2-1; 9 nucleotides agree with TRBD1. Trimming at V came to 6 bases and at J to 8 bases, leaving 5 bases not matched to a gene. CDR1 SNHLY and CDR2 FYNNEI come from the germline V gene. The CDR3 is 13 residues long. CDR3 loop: CASRGQGWHEQFF. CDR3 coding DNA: TGTGCCAGCAGAGGACAGGGGTGGCATGAGCAGTTCTTC.

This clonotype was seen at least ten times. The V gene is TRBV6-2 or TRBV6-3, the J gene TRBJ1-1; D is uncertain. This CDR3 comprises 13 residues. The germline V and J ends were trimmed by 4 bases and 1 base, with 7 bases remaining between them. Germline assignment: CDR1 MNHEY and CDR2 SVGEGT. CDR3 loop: CASSSTENTEAFF. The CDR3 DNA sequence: TGTGCCAGCAGTTCGACCGAGAACACTGAAGCTTTCTTT.

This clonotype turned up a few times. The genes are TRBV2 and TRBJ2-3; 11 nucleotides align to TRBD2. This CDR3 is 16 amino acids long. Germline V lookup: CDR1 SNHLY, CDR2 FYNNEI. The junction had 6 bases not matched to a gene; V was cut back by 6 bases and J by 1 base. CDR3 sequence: CASSPGTSGRTDTQYF. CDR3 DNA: TGTGCCAGCAGCCCCGGGACTAGCGGCCGCACAGATACGCAGTATTTT.

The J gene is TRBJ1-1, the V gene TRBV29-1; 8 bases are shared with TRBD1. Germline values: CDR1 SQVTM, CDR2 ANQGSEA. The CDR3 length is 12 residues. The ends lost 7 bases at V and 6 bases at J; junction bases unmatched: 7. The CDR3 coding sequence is TGCAGCGCTGACTTACAGGGGGCTGAAGCTTTCTTT. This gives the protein CSADLQGAEAFF.

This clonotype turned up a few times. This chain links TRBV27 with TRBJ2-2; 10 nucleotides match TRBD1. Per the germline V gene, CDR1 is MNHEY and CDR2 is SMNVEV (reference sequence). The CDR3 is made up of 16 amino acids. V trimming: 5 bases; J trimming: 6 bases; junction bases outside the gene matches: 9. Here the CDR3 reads CASSHLTGGAAGELFF. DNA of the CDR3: TGTGCCAGCAGTCACTTGACAGGGGGCGCCGCCGGGGAGCTGTTTTTT.

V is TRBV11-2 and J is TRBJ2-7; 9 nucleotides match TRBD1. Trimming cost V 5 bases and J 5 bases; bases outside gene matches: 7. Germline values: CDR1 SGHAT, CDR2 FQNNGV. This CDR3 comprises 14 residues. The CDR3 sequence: CASSPGTGKNEQYF. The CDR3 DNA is TGTGCCAGCAGCCCCGGGACAGGGAAGAACGAGCAGTACTTC.

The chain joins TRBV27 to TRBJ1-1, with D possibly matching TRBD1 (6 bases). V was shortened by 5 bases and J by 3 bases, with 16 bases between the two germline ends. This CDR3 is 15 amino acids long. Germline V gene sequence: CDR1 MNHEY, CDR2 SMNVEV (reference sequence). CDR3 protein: CASSRTAGVDTEAFF. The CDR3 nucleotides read TGTGCCAGCAGTAGGACGGCAGGGGTAGACACTGAAGCTTTCTTT.

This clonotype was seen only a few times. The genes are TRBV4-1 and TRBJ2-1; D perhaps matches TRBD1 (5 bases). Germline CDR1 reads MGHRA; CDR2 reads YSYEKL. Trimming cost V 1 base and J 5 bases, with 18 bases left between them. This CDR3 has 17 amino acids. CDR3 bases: TGCGCCAGCAGCCAAGGCTGGGTATTGGGGCCAGACAATGAGCAGTTCTTC. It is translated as CASSQGWVLGPDNEQFF.

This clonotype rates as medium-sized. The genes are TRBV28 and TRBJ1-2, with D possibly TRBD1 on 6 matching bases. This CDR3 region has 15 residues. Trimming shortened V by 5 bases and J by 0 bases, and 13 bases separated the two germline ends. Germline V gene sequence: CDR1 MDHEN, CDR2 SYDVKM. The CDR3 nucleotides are TGTGCCAGCAGTCCCCCGGACAGATCTAACTATGGCTACACCTTC. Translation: CASSPPDRSNYGYTF.

CDR3 residues: CSARGDRARVNEQFF. CDR3 bases: TGCAGTGCTAGGGGGGACAGGGCCCGGGTCAATGAGCAGTTCTTC. This chain links TRBV20-1 with TRBJ2-1, with 9 bases that match TRBD1. Germline-derived CDR1 and CDR2 are DFQATT and SNEGSKA (reference sequence). The CDR3 contains 15 residues. Trimming at V came to 3 bases and at J to 6 bases, leaving 9 bases not matched to a gene.

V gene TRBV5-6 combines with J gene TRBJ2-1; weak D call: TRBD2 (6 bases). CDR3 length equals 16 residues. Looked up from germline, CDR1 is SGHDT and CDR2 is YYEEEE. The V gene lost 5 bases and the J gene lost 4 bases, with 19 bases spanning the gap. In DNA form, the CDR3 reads TGTGCCAGCAGGCCGGTCCGGGAGAGGGGTTACAATGAGCAGTTCTTC. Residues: CASRPVRERGYNEQFF. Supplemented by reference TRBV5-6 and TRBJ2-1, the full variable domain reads DAGVTQSPTHLIKTRGQQVTLRCSPKSGHDTVSWYQQALGQGPQFIFQYYEEEERQRGNFPDRFSGHQFPNYSSELNVNALLLGDSALYLCASRPVRERGYNEQFFGPGTRLTVL.

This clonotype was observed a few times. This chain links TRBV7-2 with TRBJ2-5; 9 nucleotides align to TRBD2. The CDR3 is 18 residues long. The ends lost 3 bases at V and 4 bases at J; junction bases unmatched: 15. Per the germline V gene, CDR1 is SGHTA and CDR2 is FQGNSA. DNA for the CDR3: TGTGCCAGCAGCTTGTGGCCCTCCGGTAGCGGGAGTGGAGAGACCCAGTACTTC. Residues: CASSLWPSGSGSGETQYF.

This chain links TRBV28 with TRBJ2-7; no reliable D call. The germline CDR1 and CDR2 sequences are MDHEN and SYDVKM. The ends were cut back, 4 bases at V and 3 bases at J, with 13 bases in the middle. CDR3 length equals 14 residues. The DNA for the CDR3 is TGTGCCAGCAGTTGGACCTCTCCCGACTACGAGCAGTACTTC. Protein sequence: CASSWTSPDYEQYF.

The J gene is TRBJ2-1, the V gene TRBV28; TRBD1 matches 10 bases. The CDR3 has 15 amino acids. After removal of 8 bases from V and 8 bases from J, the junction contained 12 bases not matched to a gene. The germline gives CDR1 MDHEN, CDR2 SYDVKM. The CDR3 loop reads CASVAGTGETDEQFF. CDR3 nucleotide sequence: TGTGCCAGCGTAGCCGGGACAGGGGAAACGGATGAGCAGTTCTTC.

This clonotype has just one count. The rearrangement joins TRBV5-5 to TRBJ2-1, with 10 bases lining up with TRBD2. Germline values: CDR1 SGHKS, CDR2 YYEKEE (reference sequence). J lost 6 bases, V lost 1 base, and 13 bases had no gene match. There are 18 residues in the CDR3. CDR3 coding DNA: TGTGCCAGCAGCTTGTCCATTTATTCGGGACTAGCGTCCAATGAGCAGTTCTTC. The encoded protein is CASSLSIYSGLASNEQFF.

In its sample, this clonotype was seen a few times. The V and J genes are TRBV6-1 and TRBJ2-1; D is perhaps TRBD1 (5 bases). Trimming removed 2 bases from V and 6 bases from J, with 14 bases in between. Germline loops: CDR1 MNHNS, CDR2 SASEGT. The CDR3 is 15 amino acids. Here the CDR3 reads CASSELDWGSNEQFF. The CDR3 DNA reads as TGTGCCAGCAGTGAATTAGACTGGGGCAGCAATGAGCAGTTCTTC.

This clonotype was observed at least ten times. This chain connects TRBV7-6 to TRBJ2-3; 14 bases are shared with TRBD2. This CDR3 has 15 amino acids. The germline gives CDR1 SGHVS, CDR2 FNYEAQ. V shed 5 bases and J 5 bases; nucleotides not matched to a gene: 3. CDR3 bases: TGTGCCAGCAGCGTGGGACTAGCGGGAGAAGATACGCAGTATTTT. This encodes CASSVGLAGEDTQYF.

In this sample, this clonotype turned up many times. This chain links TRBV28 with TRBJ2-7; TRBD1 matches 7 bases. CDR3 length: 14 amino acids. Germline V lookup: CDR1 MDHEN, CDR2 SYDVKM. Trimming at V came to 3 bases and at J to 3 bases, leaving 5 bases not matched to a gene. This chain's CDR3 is CASSLTAGGYEQYF. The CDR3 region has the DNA TGTGCCAGCAGTTTGACGGCAGGGGGCTACGAGCAGTACTTC.

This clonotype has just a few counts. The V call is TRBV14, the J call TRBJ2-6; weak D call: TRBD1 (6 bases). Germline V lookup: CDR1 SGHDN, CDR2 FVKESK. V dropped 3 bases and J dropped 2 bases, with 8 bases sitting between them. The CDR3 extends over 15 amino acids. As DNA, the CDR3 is TGTGCCAGCAGCCAGTACAGGGCTGGGGCCAACGTCCTGACTTTC. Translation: CASSQYRAGANVLTF.

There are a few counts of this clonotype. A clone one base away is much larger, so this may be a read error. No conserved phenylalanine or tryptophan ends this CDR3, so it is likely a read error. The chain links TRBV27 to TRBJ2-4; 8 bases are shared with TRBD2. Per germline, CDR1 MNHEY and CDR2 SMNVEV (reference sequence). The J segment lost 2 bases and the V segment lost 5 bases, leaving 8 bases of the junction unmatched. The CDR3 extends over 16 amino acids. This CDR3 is CASSVGGGASKNIQYL. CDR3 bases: TGTGCCAGCAGTGTCGGGGGGGGCGCATCCAAAAACATTCAGTACCTC.

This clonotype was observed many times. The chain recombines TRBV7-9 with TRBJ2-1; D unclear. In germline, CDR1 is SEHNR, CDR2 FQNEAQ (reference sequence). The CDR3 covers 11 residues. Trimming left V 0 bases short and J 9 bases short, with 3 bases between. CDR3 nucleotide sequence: TGTGCCAGCAGCTTAGCCATTGAGCAGTTCTTC. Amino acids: CASSLAIEQFF.

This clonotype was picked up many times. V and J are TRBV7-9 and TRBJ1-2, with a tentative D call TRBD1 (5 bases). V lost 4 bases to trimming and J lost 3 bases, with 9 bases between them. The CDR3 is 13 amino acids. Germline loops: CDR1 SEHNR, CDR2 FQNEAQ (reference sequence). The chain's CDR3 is CASSSTDYYGYTF. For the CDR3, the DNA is TGTGCCAGCAGCTCGACAGACTACTATGGCTACACCTTC.

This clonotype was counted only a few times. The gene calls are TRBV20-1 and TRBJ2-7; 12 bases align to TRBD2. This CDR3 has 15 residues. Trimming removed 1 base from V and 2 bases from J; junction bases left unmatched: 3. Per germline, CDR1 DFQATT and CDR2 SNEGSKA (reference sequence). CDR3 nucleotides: TGCAGTGCTAGAGGGACTAGCGGGAAAACCTACGAGCAGTACTTC. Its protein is CSARGTSGKTYEQYF.

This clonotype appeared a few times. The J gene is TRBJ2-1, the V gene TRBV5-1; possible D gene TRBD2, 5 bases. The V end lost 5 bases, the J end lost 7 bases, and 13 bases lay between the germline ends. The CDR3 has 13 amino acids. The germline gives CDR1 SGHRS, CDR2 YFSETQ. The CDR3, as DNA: TGCGCCAGCAGACTGAGGGATTGGAATGAGCAGTTCTTC. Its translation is CASRLRDWNEQFF.